The TCR beta chain described here comes from a study of cytomegalovirus exposure and HLA in healthy donors. Study results and limitations: Later analysis showed TCR association rates varying by HLA locus, highest for DRB1 and lowest for HLA-C. A link between a missense DCLRE1C variant and TCR beta V- and J-gene trimming emerged from a later analysis.

The PCR had 60 Vbeta and 13 Jbeta primers. Assay used: immunoSEQ multiplex PCR; TCRdb lists only in-frame clones, some missing. The data show around 160,000 clones, 60% to 80% seen once. In the case of this clone: Its specificity is not known.

This CDR3 is built from 13 residues. Germline loops: CDR1 MNHEY, CDR2 SMNVEV (reference sequence). With 3 bases removed from V and 5 bases from J, the gap between germline ends came to 11 bases. The receptor was isolated from a middle-aged woman in good health and CMV-seropositive. Sequencing used PBMCs. The chain is built from TRBV27 and TRBJ2-7, with D perhaps TRBD1 (6 bases). This CDR3 reads CASSFSTGNEQYF. The CDR3 nucleotides read TGTGCCAGCAGTTTCTCTACAGGGAACGAGCAGTACTTC.